The sequence of this TCR beta chain was determined in a study of blood T cell repertoires in COVID-19. Across the whole study: Samples taken during acute and convalescent COVID-19 were collected in the United States, Italy and Spain. PBMCs, B-cell-depleted T cells, or T cells provided the cDNA or gDNA that made up the material.

Study processing details: Estimated nucleated cell counts came from reference gene primer amplification. The assay was immunoSEQ multiplex PCR, and TCRdb's table has in-frame clones only and misses some. V, J and clone size were drawn from that table, and D and trimming were deduced from the DNA. The data hold 61,000 or so clones, with about 90% observed a single time. Sequenced: peripheral blood. This TCR was recovered from a woman between 45 and 65 years old with active or convalescent COVID-19.

DNA for the CDR3: TGTGCCAGCAGTGATGCCGGGACAGGGCACAGCTCCTATAATTCACCCCTCCACTTT. Translating gives CASSDAGTGHSSYNSPLHF. The genes are TRBV2 and TRBJ1-6; 9 nucleotides line up with TRBD1. Germline V gene data show CDR1 as SNHLY and CDR2 as FYNNEI. This CDR3 is built from 19 residues. Trimming removed 3 bases from V and 0 bases from J; junction bases left unmatched: 9.